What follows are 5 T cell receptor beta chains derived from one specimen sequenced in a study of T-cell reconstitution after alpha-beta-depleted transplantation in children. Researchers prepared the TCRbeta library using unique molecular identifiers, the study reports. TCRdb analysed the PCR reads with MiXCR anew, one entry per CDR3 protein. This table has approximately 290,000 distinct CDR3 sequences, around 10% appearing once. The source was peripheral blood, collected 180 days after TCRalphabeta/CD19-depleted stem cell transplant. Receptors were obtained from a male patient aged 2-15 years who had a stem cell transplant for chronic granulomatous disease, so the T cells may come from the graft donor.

The CDR3 DNA reads TGTGCCAGCAGCCAAGTTCGCCTAGCGAAAGAGACCCAGTACTTC. It is translated as CASSQVRLAKETQYF. J is TRBJ2-5 and V is TRBV4-2; possibly TRBD2 for D (6 bases). CDR1 and CDR2 from the germline V gene are LGHNA and YNFKEQ. The CDR3 is 15 amino acids. V lost 1 base to trimming and J lost 3 bases, with 12 bases between them.

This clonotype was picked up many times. Here the CDR3 DNA reads TGTGCCTGGAGTGTCGGAGGACTAGCGGACAATGAGCAGTTCTTC. Translating gives CAWSVGGLADNEQFF. J is TRBJ2-1 and V is TRBV30; 10 bases are a match to TRBD2. V gave up 0 bases and J gave up 5 bases; unmatched junction bases: 4. This CDR3 has 15 amino acids. Per germline, CDR1 GTSNPN and CDR2 SVGIG (reference sequence).

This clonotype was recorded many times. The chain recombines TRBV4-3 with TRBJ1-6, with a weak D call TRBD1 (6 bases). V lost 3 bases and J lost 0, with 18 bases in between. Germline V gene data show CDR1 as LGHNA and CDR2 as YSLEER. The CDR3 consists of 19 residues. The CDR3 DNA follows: TGCGCCAGCAGCCAGATGGGTGTTACAGGGAGCTCCTATAATTCACCCCTCCACTTT. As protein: CASSQMGVTGSSYNSPLHF.

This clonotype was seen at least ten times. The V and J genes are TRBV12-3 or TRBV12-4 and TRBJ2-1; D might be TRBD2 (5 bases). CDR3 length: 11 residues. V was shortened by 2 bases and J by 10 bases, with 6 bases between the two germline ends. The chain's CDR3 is CASSLIAEQFF. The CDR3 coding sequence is TGTGCCAGCAGTTTAATAGCGGAGCAGTTCTTC.

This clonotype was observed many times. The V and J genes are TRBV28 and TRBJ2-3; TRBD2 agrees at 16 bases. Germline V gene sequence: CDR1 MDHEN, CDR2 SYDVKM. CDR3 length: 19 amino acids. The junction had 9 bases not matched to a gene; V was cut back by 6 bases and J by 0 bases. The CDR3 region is CASSPPGLAGGVSTDTQYF. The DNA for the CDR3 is TGTGCCAGCAGCCCACCGGGACTAGCGGGAGGGGTCAGCACAGATACGCAGTATTTT.